The 24 T cell receptor beta chains in this list originate from one sample, sequenced in a study of prognosis after radiotherapy for stage I lung cancer. CDR3 of TCR beta was amplified from genomic DNA via a two-round multiplex PCR. Round one of PCR was performed, and it used primers specific to each TRBV and TRBJ gene. MiXCR was run by TCRdb on the multiplex PCR reads, yielding one entry per CDR3 protein. The data contain around 28,000 distinct CDR3 sequences, about 43% of them seen just once; the ten biggest clones take up 15% to 20%. The specimen comprised PBMCs, sampled before or after stereotactic body radiation therapy (not recorded which). The source of these receptors is a donor over 45 with non-small cell lung cancer.

This chain links TRBV6-1 with TRBJ1-5; D call uncertain. The CDR3 is 14 residues long. CDR1 is MNHNS and CDR2 is SASEGT in the germline V gene. V was pared by 1 base and J by 12 bases, with 16 bases between. CDR3 sequence: CASSEGAARHLQHF. The CDR3 coding sequence is TGTGCCAGCAGTGAAGGGGCAGCGCGTCATCTCCAGCATTTT.

This clonotype was counted many times. This chain joins TRBV5-6 and TRBJ2-5; D is uncertain. CDR3 length: 15 residues. V was cut by 4 bases and J by 1 base, with 14 bases left in between. Germline V gives CDR1 SGHDT, CDR2 YYEEEE. DNA of the CDR3: TGTGCCAGCAGCCCCCCCACTACTTTCCAAGAGACCCAGTACTTC. Protein sequence: CASSPPTTFQETQYF. The full variable domain, with the rest looked up from reference TRBV5-6 and TRBJ2-5, is DAGVTQSPTHLIKTRGQQVTLRCSPKSGHDTVSWYQQALGQGPQFIFQYYEEEERQRGNFPDRFSGHQFPNYSSELNVNALLLGDSALYLCASSPPTTFQETQYFGPGTRLLVL.

The chain couples TRBV6-1 to TRBJ2-3, with a tentative D call TRBD1 (5 bases). The germline V gene encodes CDR1 MNHNS and CDR2 SASEGT. This CDR3 is 17 amino acids long. Trimming removed 2 bases from V and 3 bases from J, with 18 bases in between. In DNA, the CDR3 is TGTGCCAGCAGTGAATACAGGAGTGGTAGAGGTACAGATACGCAGTATTTT. Translating gives CASSEYRSGRGTDTQYF.

The table lists this clonotype with a count of one. Given the absence of the conserved phenylalanine or tryptophan at the CDR3 end, a read error is likely. This chain links TRBV28 with TRBJ2-6, with a weak D call TRBD2 (6 bases). V was pared by 6 bases and J by 5 bases, with 20 bases between. The CDR3 has 17 residues. CDR1 and CDR2 (germline): MDHEN, SYDVKM. CDR3 in DNA: TGTGCCAGCAGCTCGGGACTTTACTCGTCCTGGGCCAACGTCCTGACTTCC. Translating gives CASSSGLYSSWANVLTS.

The chain is built from TRBV27 and TRBJ2-3; the D is unclear. This CDR3 is 16 amino acids long. Trimming removed 2 bases at V and 5 bases at J, with 17 bases between. CDR1 is MNHEY and CDR2 is SMNVEV in the germline V gene (reference sequence). This chain's CDR3 is CASSLVGGREIDTQYF. CDR3 DNA: TGTGCCAGCAGTTTAGTGGGCGGCCGCGAAATAGATACGCAGTATTTT.

There are many counts of this clonotype. V usage is TRBV29-1 and J usage is TRBJ1-2; possible D gene TRBD1, 5 bases. CDR3 length: 13 residues. The germline V and J ends were trimmed by 3 bases and 4 bases, with 12 bases remaining between them. Germline CDR1 SQVTM, CDR2 ANQGSEA. The DNA for the CDR3 is TGCAGCGTTGAGGAACAGGAGATCTATGGCTACACCTTC. It encodes CSVEEQEIYGYTF.

This clonotype occurred many times. V usage is TRBV2 and J usage is TRBJ2-3; D perhaps matches TRBD2 (7 bases). Germline-derived CDR1 and CDR2 are SNHLY and FYNNEI. This CDR3 comprises 17 residues. The V gene lost 4 bases and the J gene lost 2 bases, with 19 bases spanning the gap. The CDR3 protein is CASSGLAGEGDTDTQYF. CDR3 DNA: TGTGCCAGCAGTGGACTGGCGGGAGAGGGGGACACAGATACGCAGTATTTT.

This clonotype was detected many times. This chain links TRBV5-1 with TRBJ2-2; D is unclear. This CDR3 spans 13 amino acids. The germline CDR1 and CDR2 sequences are SGHRS and YFSETQ. The V end lost 3 bases, the J end lost 5 bases, and 8 bases lay between the germline ends. The CDR3, as DNA: TGCGCCAGCAGCTGGTTGGCGACCGGGGAGCTGTTTTTT. This codes for CASSWLATGELFF.

With regard to this clonotype: This likely stems from a read error, as it lies one base from a far larger clone. This sequence joins TRBV7-6 and TRBJ2-7; 7 nucleotides agree with TRBD2. Germline CDR1 is SGHVS and CDR2 is FNYEAQ. The CDR3 loop spans 16 amino acids. Trimming cost V 2 bases and J 10 bases; bases outside gene matches: 17. The CDR3 bases are TGTGCCAGCAGCTTATACCGTAGCGGTCGGGGGGAGGCCCAGTACTTC. It yields the protein CASSLYRSGRGEAQYF.

In the case of this clonotype: A read error likely explains this, since a far larger clone differs by one base. The chain combines TRBV6-4 with TRBJ2-7; maybe TRBD1 (5 bases). The CDR3 spans 12 residues. The ends were cut back, 10 bases at V and 4 bases at J, with 14 bases in the middle. Germline CDR1 and CDR2: MRHNA and SNTAGT. The CDR3 sequence is CAIWTQGYEQYF. The DNA for the CDR3 is TGTGCCATCTGGACCCAGGGATACGAGCAGTACTTC.

This clonotype was found many times. The CDR3 DNA reads TGTGCCAGCAGGAGGGTGAACACCGGGGAGCTGTTTTTT. Translated, it gives CASRRVNTGELFF. J is TRBJ2-2 and V is TRBV7-2; possibly TRBD2 for D (5 bases). V was shortened by 6 bases and J by 1 base, with 6 bases between the two germline ends. Germline V lookup: CDR1 SGHTA, CDR2 FQGNSA. The CDR3 has 13 amino acids.

This clonotype was picked up many times. The chain couples TRBV7-9 to TRBJ2-2; TRBD2 aligns across 7 bases. J gave up 5 bases and V 5 bases, and 11 bases lay outside the gene matches. Germline-derived CDR1 and CDR2 are SEHNR and FQNEAQ (reference sequence). This CDR3 comprises 16 residues. CDR3 protein: CASSPSIAGLTGELFF. The CDR3 DNA is TGTGCCAGCAGCCCATCAATAGCGGGTTTAACCGGGGAGCTGTTTTTT.

This clonotype was counted ten times or more. The J gene is TRBJ1-1, the V gene TRBV20-1; tentative D call: TRBD1 (6 bases). The V and J ends lost 3 bases and 1 base respectively, with 9 bases between them. Looked up from germline, CDR1 is DFQATT and CDR2 is SNEGSKA (reference sequence). The CDR3 sequence is 13 residues long. DNA for the CDR3: TGCAGTGCTAGGGGACAACCGAACACTGAAGCTTTCTTT. This encodes CSARGQPNTEAFF.

The sample holds one count of this clonotype. This chain joins TRBV5-1 and TRBJ1-2; no definite D call. Germline V CDR1 and CDR2: SGHRS, YFSETQ. CDR3 length equals 11 residues. V was cut by 4 bases and J by 9 bases, with 10 bases left in between. CDR3 nucleotides: TGCGCCAGCAGCCGGAGCTTTAGCTACACCTTC. Encoded protein: CASSRSFSYTF. Full variable domain (missing parts from reference TRBV5-1 and TRBJ1-2): KAGVTQTPRYLIKTRGQQVTLSCSPISGHRSVSWYQQTPGQGLQFLFEYFSETQRNKGNFPGRFSGRQFSNSRSEMNVSTLELGDSALYLCASSRSFSYTFGSGTRLTVV.

This clonotype was picked up many times. The V and J genes are TRBV7-2 and TRBJ2-1; D is unclear. The V gene's germline CDR1 is SGHTA and CDR2 FQGNSA. Trimming removed 3 bases at V and 5 bases at J, with 2 bases between. CDR3 size: 11 residues. CDR3 bases: TGTGCCAGCAGCTTGCACAATGAGCAGTTCTTC. This sequence encodes CASSLHNEQFF. Full variable domain (outside the CDR3, taken from reference TRBV7-2 and TRBJ2-1): GAGVSQSPSNKVTEKGKDVELRCDPISGHTALYWYRQSLGQGLEFLIYFQGNSAPDKSGLPSDRFSAERTGGSVSTLTIQRTQQEDSAVYLCASSLHNEQFFGPGTRLTVL.

The sample holds many counts of this clonotype. V usage is TRBV9 and J usage is TRBJ2-2; TRBD1 matches 8 bases. CDR1 and CDR2 from the germline V gene are SGDLS and YYNGEE. V shed 0 bases, J shed 2 bases, and the junction held 6 bases outside the gene matches. This CDR3 has 17 amino acids. CDR3 sequence (DNA): TGTGCCAGCAGCGTAGGGTTCAGGGGGCCTAACACCGGGGAGCTGTTTTTT. This sequence encodes CASSVGFRGPNTGELFF. The full variable domain, completed using reference TRBV9 and TRBJ2-2, is DSGVTQTPKHLITATGQRVTLRCSPRSGDLSVYWYQQSLDQGLQFLIQYYNGEERAKGNILERFSAQQFPDLHSELNLSSLELGDSALYFCASSVGFRGPNTGELFFGEGSRLTVL.

This clonotype has ten or more counts. In nucleotides, the CDR3 is TGTGCCAGCAGGGGACCGGGACAGGGTAGGAGCTATGGCTACACCTTC. It translates to CASRGPGQGRSYGYTF. V usage is TRBV28 and J usage is TRBJ1-2, with 9 bases lining up with TRBD1. Germline V gives CDR1 MDHEN, CDR2 SYDVKM. The CDR3 is 16 residues long. The junction had 12 bases not matched to a gene; V was cut back by 6 bases and J by 4 bases.

This clonotype was seen repeatedly, ten times or more. The chain links TRBV28 to TRBJ2-7; D call uncertain. Germline CDR1 and CDR2: MDHEN and SYDVKM. This CDR3 comprises 11 residues. V shed 10 bases and J shed 2 bases, with 9 bases lying between them. CDR3 bases: TGTGCCACCCAAGGGACCTACGAGCAGTACTTC. As protein: CATQGTYEQYF.

In its sample, this clonotype was seen many times. This chain joins TRBV9 and TRBJ2-1, with D possibly being TRBD2 (5 bases). CDR1 is SGDLS and CDR2 is YYNGEE in the germline V gene. This CDR3 comprises 13 residues. Trimming pared 2 bases from V and 9 bases from J, leaving 12 bases between. CDR3 residues: CASSVRTGSEQFF. The CDR3 nucleotides are TGTGCCAGCAGCGTCCGAACGGGGAGTGAGCAGTTCTTC.

The rearrangement links TRBV6-1 to TRBJ2-7; 7 bases match TRBD1. V was clipped by 5 bases and J by 7 bases; unmatched bases: 11. The CDR3 totals 14 residues. In germline, CDR1 is MNHNS, CDR2 SASEGT. This CDR3 is CASSQGTDRREQYF. CDR3 nucleotides: TGTGCCAGCAGTCAAGGGACAGACAGAAGGGAGCAGTACTTC.

V is TRBV28 and J is TRBJ2-7, with D possibly TRBD2 on 5 matching bases. This CDR3 spans 15 amino acids. The germline CDR1 and CDR2 sequences are MDHEN and SYDVKM. The CDR3, as DNA: TGTTCCACGAACGGCCTGACTATCGGGGTCCCACCACTTTACTTC. Its translation: CSTNGLTIGVPPLYF.

This clonotype was detected only a few times. The gene calls are TRBV7-2 and TRBJ2-3; 11 nucleotides align to TRBD2. In germline, CDR1 is SGHTA, CDR2 FQGNSA. With 7 bases clipped from V and 9 bases from J, the junction kept 12 bases outside the gene matches. This CDR3 region has 15 residues. DNA for the CDR3: TGTGCCAGCATGAGAACTAGCGGGAGCAGAGACACGCAGTATTTT. Protein sequence: CASMRTSGSRDTQYF.

This clonotype was detected ten times or more. This chain connects TRBV9 to TRBJ1-1, with D maybe TRBD1 (5 bases). This CDR3 has 15 amino acids. Trimming shortened V by 6 bases and J by 7 bases, and 22 bases separated the two germline ends. In germline, CDR1 is SGDLS, CDR2 YYNGEE. The CDR3 nucleotides are TGTGCCAGCATCCCTTGGGAGGGACGTGCCATTGAAGCTTTCTTT. Its protein product is CASIPWEGRAIEAFF.

Remarks on this clonotype: A far larger clone is a single base away, which makes a read error likely. The chain recombines TRBV6-4 with TRBJ1-2; perhaps TRBD1 as D (6 bases). This CDR3 comprises 14 residues. Germline values: CDR1 MRHNA, CDR2 SNTAGT. V lost 7 bases, J lost 2 bases, and 14 bases lay in between. In DNA form, the CDR3 reads TGTGCCAGCATGGGACAAAAGACGAACTATGGCTACACCTTC. Its translation: CASMGQKTNYGYTF.